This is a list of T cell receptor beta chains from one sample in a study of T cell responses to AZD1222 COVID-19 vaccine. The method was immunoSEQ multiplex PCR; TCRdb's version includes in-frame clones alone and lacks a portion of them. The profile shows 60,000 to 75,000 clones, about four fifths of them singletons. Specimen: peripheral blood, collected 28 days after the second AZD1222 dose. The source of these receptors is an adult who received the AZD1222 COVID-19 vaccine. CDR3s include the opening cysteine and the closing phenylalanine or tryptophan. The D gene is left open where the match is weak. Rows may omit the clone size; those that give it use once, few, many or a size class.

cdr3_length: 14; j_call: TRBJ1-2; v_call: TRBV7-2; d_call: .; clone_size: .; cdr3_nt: TGTGCCAGCAGCTTAGCGGCAGGGGAGATTGGCTACACCTTC; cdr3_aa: CASSLAAGEIGYTF
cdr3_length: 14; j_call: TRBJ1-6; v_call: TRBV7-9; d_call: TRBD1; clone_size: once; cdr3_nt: TGTGCCAGCAGCTGGGACAGGGGGAATTCACCCCTCCACTTT; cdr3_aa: CASSWDRGNSPLHF
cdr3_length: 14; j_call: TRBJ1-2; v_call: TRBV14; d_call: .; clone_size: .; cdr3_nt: TGTGCCAGCAGCCAGCGGGGAGGGGACTATGGCTACACCTTC; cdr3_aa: CASSQRGGDYGYTF
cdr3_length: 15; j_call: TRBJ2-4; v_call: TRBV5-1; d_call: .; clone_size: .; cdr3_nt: TGCGCCAGCAGCTTGGAGGTGGGAAACAAAAACATTCAGTACTTC; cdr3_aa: CASSLEVGNKNIQYF
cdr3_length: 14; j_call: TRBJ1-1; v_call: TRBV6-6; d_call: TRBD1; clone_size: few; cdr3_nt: TGTGCCAGCAGTCCCGGGACAGCGAACACTGAAGCTTTCTTT; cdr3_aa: CASSPGTANTEAFF
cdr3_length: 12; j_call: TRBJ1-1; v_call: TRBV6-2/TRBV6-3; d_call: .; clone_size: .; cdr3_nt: TGTGCCAGCAGTTATGGAGTCACCCGAGCTTTCTTT; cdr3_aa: CASSYGVTRAFF
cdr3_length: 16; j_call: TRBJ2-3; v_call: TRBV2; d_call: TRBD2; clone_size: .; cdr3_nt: TGTGCCAGCAGCTTCGGACTAGCGGGGGCCACAGATACGCAGTATTTT; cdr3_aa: CASSFGLAGATDTQYF
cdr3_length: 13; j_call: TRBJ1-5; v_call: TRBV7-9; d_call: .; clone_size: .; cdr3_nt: TGTGCCAGCAGCTTAAGTCAGAGTCAGCCCCAGCATTTT; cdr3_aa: CASSLSQSQPQHF
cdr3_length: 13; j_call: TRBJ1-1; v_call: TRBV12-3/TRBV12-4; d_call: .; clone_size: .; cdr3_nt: TGTGCCAGCATTTGGGGGGCCGGCACTGAAGCTTTCTTT; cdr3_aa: CASIWGAGTEAFF
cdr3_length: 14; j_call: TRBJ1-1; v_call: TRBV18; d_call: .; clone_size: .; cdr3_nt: TGTGCCAGCTCACGGGGACCCGCGGACACTGAAGCTTTCTTT; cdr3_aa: CASSRGPADTEAFF
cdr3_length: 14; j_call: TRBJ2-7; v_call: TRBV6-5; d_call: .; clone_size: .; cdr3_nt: TGTGCCAGCAGTTACGCCGAGAGACTAAAACAGCAGTACTTC; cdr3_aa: CASSYAERLKQQYF
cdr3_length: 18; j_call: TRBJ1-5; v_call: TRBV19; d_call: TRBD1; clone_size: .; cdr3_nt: TGTGCCAGTAGTATCTGGGTGGACAGGGGTATTGGGGATCAGCCCCAGCATTTT; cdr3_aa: CASSIWVDRGIGDQPQHF
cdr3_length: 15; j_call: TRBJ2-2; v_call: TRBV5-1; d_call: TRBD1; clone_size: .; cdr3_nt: TGCGCCAGCAGCAGGGGACAGGGTGACACCGGGGAGCTGTTTTTT; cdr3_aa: CASSRGQGDTGELFF
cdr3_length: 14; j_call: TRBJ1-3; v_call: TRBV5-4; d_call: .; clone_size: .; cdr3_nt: TGTGCCAGCAGCTTCGGACTCTCTGGAAACACCATATATTTT; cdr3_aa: CASSFGLSGNTIYF
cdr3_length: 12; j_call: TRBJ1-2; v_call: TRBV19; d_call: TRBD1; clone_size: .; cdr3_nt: TGTGCCAGTAGCAGACAGGGGGATGGCTACACCTTC; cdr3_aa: CASSRQGDGYTF
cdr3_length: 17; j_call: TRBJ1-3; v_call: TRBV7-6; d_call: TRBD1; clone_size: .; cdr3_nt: TGTGCCAGCAGCTTATTGGGACAGGGGGCTTCCGGAAACACCATATATTTT; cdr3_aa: CASSLLGQGASGNTIYF
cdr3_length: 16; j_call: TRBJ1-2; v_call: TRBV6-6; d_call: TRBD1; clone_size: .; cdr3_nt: TGTGCCAGCAGTTACTCGAAACAGGGGGTGGGCTATGGCTACACCTTC; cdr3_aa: CASSYSKQGVGYGYTF
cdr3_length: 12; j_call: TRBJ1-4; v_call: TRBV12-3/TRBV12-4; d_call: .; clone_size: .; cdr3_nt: TGTGCCAGCAGTTTGTCGGAAGAAAAACTGTTTTTT; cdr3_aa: CASSLSEEKLFF
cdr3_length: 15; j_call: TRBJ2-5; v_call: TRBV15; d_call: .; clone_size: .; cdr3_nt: TGTGCCACCAGCAGCAAGACAGGGAGGGGAGAGACCCAGTACTTC; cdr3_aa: CATSSKTGRGETQYF
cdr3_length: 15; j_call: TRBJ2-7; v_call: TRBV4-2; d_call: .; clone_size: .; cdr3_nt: TGTGCCAGCAGCCAAGATCAAAGCCTACCATTCGAGCAGTACTTC; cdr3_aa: CASSQDQSLPFEQYF
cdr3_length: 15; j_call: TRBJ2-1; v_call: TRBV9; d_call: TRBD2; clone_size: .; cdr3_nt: TGTGCCAGCAGCGTTGAGCGGGGGCCTTACAATGAGCAGTTCTTC; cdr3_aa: CASSVERGPYNEQFF
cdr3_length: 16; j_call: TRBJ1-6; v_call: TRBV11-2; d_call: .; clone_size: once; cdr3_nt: TGTGCCAGCAGCCATCCAGGTCGGGGGGTGAATTCACCCCTCCACTTT; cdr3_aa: CASSHPGRGVNSPLHF
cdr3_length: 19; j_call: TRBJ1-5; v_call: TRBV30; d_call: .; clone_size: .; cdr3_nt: TGTGCCTGGAGCGCGACGGCTTCGTGGTCTGTGAATAGCAATCAGCCCCAGCATTTT; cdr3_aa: CAWSATASWSVNSNQPQHF
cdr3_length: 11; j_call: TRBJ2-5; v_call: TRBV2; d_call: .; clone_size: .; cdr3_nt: TGTGCCAGCAGTGGCGAAGAGACCCAGTACTTC; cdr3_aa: CASSGEETQYF
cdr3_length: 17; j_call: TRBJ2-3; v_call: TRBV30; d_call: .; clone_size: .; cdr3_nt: TGTGCCTGGAGTAGATTGGGGCGCCTCGCTAGCACAGATACGCAGTATTTT; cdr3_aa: CAWSRLGRLASTDTQYF
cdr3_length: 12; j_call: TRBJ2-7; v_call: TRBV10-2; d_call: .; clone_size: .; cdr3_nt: TGCGCCAGCAGTGTCCTCACCTACGAGCAGTACTTC; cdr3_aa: CASSVLTYEQYF
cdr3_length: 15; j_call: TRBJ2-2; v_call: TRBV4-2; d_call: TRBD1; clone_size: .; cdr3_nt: TGTGCCAGCAGCCAAGATCCAGGGGGCAGCGGGGAGCTGTTTTTT; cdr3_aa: CASSQDPGGSGELFF
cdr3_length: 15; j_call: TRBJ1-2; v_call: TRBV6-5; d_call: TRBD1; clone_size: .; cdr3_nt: TGTGCCAGCAGTTACTTTCCGGGACAGATCTATGGCTACACCTTC; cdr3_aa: CASSYFPGQIYGYTF
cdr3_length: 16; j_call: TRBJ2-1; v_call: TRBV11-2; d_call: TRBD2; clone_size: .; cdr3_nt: TGTGCCAGCAGCTATCGGACTAGCGGGGGCAACAATGAGCAGTTCTTC; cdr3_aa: CASSYRTSGGNNEQFF
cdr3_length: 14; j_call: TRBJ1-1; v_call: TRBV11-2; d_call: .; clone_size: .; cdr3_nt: TGTGCCAGCAGCTTTGGACAGCTGAACACTGAAGCTTTCTTT; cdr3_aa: CASSFGQLNTEAFF
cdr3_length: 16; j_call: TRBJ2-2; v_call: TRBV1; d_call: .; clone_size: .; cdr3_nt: TGCACCAGCAGCCACCCCGGGACAGCATCCACCGGGGAGCTGTTTTTT; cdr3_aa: CTSSHPGTASTGELFF
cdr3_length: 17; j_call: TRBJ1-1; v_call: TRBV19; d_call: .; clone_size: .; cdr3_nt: TGTGCCAGTAGTATAGATCGAGGGGTCTCCCTGAACACTGAAGCTTTCTTT; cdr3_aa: CASSIDRGVSLNTEAFF
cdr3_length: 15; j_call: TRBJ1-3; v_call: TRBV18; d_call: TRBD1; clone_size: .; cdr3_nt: TGTGCCAGCTCACCACGGACAGGGTTGAGAAACACCATATATTTT; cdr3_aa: CASSPRTGLRNTIYF
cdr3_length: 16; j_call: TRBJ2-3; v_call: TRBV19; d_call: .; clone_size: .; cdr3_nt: TGTGCCAGTAGTATAGCGACAGGCCCTAGCACAGATACGCAGTATTTT; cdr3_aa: CASSIATGPSTDTQYF
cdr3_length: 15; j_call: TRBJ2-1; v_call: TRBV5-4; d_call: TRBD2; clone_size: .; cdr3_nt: TGTGCCAGCAGCTCGAGCGGGGGGGGATGGAATGAGCAGTTCTTC; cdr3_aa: CASSSSGGGWNEQFF
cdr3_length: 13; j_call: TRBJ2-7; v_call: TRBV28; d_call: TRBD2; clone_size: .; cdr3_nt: TGTGCCAGCGGTTCTAGCGGCGTCTACGAGCAGTACTTC; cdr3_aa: CASGSSGVYEQYF
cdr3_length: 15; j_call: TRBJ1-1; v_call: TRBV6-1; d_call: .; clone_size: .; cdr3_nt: TGTGCCAGCAGTGAAAGGCAGGGTTTGAGCACTGAAGCTTTCTTT; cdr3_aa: CASSERQGLSTEAFF
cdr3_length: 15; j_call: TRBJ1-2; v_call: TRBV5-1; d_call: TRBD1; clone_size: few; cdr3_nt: TGCGCCAGCAGCGGGCGGCCAGGGGGTCGGGATGGCTACACCTTC; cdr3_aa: CASSGRPGGRDGYTF
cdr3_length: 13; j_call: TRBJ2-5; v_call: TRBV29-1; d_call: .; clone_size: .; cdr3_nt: TGCAGCGTTCAATCCCGACTACAAGAGACCCAGTACTTC; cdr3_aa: CSVQSRLQETQYF
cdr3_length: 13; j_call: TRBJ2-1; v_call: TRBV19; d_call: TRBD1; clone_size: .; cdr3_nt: TGTGCCAGTGTGGGACAGGGGGCTGGAGAGCAGTTCTTC; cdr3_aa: CASVGQGAGEQFF
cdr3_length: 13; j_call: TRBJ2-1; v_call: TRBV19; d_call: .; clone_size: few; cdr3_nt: TGTGCCAGTAGTCCGGCCAGATACAATGAGCAGTTCTTC; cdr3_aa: CASSPARYNEQFF
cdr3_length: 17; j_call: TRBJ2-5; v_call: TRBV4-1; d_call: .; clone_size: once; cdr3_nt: TGCGCCAGCAGCCAAGATCCGGCAGCCCGGGGGCAAGAGACCCAGTACTTC; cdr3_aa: CASSQDPAARGQETQYF